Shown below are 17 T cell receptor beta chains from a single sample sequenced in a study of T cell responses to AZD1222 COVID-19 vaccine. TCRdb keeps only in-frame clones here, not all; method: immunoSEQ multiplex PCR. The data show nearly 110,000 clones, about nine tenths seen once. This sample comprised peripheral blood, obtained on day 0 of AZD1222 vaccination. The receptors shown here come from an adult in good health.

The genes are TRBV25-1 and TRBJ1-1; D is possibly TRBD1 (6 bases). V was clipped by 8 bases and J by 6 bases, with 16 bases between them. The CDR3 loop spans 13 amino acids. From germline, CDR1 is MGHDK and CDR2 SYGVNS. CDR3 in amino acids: CASETGSPSEAFF. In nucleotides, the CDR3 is TGTGCCAGCGAGACAGGCAGCCCGTCTGAAGCTTTCTTT.

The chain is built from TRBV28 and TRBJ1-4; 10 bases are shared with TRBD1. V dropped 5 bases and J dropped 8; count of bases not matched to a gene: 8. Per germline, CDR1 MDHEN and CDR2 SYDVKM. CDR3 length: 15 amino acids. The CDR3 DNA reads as TGTGCCAGCAGTGCCTCGACAGGGGGCCTGGAAAAACTGTTTTTT. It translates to CASSASTGGLEKLFF.

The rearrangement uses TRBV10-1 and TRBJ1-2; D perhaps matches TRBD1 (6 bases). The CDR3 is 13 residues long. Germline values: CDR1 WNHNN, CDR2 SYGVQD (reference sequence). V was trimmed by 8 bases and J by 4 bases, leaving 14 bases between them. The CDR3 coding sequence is TGCGCCAGCTCCGGACAGCCCGGCTATGGCTACACCTTC. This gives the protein CASSGQPGYGYTF.

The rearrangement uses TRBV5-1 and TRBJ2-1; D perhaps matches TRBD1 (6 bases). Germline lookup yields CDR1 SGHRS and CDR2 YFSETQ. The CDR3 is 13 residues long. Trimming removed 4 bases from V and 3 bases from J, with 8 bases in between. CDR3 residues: CASSRDNYNEQFF. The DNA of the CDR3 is TGCGCCAGCAGCCGGGACAACTACAATGAGCAGTTCTTC.

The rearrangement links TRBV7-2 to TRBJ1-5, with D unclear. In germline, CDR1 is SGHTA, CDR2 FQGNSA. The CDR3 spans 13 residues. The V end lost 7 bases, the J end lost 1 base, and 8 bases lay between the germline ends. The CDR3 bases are TGTGCCAGCAACCAGGACAGCAATCAGCCCCAGCATTTT. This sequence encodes CASNQDSNQPQHF.

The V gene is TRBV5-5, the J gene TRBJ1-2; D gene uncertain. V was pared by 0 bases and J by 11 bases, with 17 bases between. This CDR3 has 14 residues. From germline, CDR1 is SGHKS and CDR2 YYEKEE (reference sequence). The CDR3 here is CASSLDGVSSWYTF. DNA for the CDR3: TGTGCCAGCAGCTTGGATGGTGTCTCCTCTTGGTACACCTTC. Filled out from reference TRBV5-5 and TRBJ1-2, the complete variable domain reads DAGVTQSPTHLIKTRGQQVTLRCSPISGHKSVSWYQQVLGQGPQFIFQYYEKEERGRGNFPDRFSARQFPNYSSELNVNALLLGDSALYLCASSLDGVSSWYTFGSGTRLTVV.

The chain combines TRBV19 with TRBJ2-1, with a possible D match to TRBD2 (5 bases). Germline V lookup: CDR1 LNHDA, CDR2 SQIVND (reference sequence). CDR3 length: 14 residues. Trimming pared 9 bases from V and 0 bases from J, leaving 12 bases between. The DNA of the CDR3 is TGTGCCAGCGAGCGGACGAGCTCCTACAATGAGCAGTTCTTC. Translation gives CASERTSSYNEQFF.

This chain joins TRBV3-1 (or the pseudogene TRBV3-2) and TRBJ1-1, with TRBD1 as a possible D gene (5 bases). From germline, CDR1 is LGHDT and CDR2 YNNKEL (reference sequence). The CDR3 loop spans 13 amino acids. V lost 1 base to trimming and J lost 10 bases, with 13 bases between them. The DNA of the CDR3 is TGTGCCAGCAGCCAAGGGTCGGGGCCTCTAGCTTTCTTT. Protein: CASSQGSGPLAFF.

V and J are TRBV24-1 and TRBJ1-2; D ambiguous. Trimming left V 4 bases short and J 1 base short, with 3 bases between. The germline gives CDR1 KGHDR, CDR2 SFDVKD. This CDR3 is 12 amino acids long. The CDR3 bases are TGTGCCACCAGTGAGCATAACTATGGCTACACCTTC. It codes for CATSEHNYGYTF.

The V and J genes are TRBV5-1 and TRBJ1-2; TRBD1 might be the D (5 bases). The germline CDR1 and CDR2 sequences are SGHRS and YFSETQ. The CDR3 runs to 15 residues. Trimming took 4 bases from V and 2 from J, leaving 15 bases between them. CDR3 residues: CASSANPGINYGYTF. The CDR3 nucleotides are TGCGCCAGCAGCGCGAACCCAGGGATCAACTATGGCTACACCTTC.

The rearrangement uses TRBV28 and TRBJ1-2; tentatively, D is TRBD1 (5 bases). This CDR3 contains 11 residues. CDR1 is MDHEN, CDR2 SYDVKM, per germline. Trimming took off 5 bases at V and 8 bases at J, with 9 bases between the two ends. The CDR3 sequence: CASSDSVGYTF. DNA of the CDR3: TGTGCCAGCAGTGACAGCGTAGGCTACACCTTC.

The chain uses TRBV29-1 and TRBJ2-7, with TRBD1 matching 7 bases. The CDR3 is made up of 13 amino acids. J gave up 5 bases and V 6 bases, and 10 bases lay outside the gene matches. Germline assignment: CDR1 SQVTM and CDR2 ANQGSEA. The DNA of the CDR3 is TGCAGCGTAGCCGACAGGGTGTTCGACGAGCAGTACTTC. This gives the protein CSVADRVFDEQYF.

CDR3 residues: CASSPYSNQPQHF. DNA for the CDR3: TGTGCCAGCAGCCCATATAGCAATCAGCCCCAGCATTTT. The chain has TRBV7-2 and TRBJ1-5; D is undetermined. Germline V gene data show CDR1 as SGHTA and CDR2 as FQGNSA. Trimming removed 5 bases from V and 0 bases from J, with 5 bases in between. The CDR3 has 13 residues.

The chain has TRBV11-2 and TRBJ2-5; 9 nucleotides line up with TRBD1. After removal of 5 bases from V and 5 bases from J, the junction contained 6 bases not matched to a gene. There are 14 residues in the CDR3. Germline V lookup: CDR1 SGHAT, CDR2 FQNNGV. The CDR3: CASSTHRGRETQYF. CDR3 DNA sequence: TGTGCCAGCAGCACACACAGGGGGCGGGAGACCCAGTACTTC.

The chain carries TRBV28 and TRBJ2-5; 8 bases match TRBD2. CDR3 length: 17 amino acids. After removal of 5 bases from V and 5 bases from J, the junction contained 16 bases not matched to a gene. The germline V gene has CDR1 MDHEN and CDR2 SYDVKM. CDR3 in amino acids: CASSLPLAGGSIETQYF. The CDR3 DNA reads TGTGCCAGCAGTCTCCCTCTGGCGGGAGGCTCGATCGAGACCCAGTACTTC.

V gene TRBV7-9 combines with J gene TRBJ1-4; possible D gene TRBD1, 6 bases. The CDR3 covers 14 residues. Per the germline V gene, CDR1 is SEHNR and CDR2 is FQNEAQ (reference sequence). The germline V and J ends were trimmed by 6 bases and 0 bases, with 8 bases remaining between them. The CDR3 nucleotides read TGTGCCAGCAGAACAGGGACAACTAATGAAAAACTGTTTTTT. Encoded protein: CASRTGTTNEKLFF.

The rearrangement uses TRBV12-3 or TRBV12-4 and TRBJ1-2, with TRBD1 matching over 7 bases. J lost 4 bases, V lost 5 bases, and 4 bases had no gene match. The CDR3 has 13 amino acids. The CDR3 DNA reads TGTGCCAGCAGTCTCCGACAGGGCTATGGCTACACCTTC. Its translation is CASSLRQGYGYTF.